The source of this T cell receptor (beta chain) is a study of shared clonotypes between healthy human individuals. The length of the CDR3 is 14 residues. From germline, CDR1 is MNHEY and CDR2 SVGAGI. The V and J ends lost 3 bases and 2 bases respectively, with 9 bases between them. Generated by immunoSEQ multiplex PCR, the TCRdb table keeps only in-frame clones and is missing some. The profile covers 2.3 million or so clones, with about 92% appearing a single time and about 0.39% taken by the ten largest. The V and J genes are TRBV6-5 and TRBJ2-3; D is undetermined. The TCR sequence derives from a young man in good health. Some clones in this sample may be carry-over from other donors' samples. Material: naive CD4+ T cells from PBMCs. Specified subset: CD45RA+ positively selected. CDR3 in amino acids: CASSYGKVTDTQYF. The CDR3 region has the DNA TGTGCCAGCAGTTATGGCAAAGTCACAGATACGCAGTATTTT.